This T cell receptor beta chain was profiled in a study of cytomegalovirus exposure and HLA in healthy donors. Donors were ostensibly healthy at sampling, although undocumented immune exposures were probable. PCR primers comprised 60 Vbeta and 13 Jbeta primers. Sequencing was performed with immunoSEQ multiplex PCR; in TCRdb, only in-frame clones are kept and a portion is missing. The data show some 170,000 clones, with 65% to 90% seen just once and about 10% held by the top ten. Germline CDR1 reads KGHSH; CDR2 reads LQKENI. The CDR3 covers 14 residues. V was clipped by 0 bases and J by 7 bases, with 12 bases between them.

Source material: PBMCs. The sequence was collected from a man aged 45-60 years in good health and CMV-seropositive. The J gene is TRBJ1-1, the V gene TRBV18, with D perhaps TRBD1 (6 bases). CDR3 sequence: CASSPPAGASEAFF. The DNA of the CDR3 is TGTGCCAGCTCACCACCGGCGGGGGCGAGTGAAGCTTTCTTT. Supplemented by reference TRBV18 and TRBJ1-1, the full variable domain reads NAGVMQNPRHLVRRRGQEARLRCSPMKGHSHVYWYRQLPEEGLKFMVYLQKENIIDESGMPKERFSAEFPKEGPSILRIQQVVRGDSAAYFCASSPPAGASEAFFGQGTRLTVV.